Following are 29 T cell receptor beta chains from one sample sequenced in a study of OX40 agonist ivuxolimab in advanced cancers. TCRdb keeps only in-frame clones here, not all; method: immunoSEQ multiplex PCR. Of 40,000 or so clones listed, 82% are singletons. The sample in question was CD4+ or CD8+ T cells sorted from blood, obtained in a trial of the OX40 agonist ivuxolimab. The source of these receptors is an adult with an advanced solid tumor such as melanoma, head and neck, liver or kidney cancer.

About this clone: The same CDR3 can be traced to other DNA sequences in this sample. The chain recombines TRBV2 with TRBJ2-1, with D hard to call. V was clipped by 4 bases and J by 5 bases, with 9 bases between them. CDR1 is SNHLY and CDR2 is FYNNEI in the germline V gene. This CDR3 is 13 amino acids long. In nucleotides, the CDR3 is TGTGCCAGCAGTGTGGGCTTAAACAATGAGCAGTTCTTC. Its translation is CASSVGLNNEQFF.

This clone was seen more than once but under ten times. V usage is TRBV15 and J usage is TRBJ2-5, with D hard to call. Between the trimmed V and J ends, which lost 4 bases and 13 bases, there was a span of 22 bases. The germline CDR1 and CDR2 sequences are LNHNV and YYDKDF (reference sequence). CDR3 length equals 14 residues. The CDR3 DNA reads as TGTGCCACCAGCAAACCGCCCCAATCGAGACCGAGGTACTTC. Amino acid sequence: CATSKPPQSRPRYF.

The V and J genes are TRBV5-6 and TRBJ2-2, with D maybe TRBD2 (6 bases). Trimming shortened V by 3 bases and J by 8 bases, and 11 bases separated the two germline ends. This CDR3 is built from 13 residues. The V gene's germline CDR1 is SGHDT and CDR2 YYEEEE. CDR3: CASSWGGTGELFF. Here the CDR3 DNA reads TGTGCCAGCAGCTGGGGCGGGACTGGGGAGCTGTTTTTT.

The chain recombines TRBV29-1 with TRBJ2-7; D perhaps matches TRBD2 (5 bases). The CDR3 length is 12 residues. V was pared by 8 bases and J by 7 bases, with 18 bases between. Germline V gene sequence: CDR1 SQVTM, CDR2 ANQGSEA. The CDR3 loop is CSTGLQTGEQYF. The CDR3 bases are TGCAGCACCGGGCTCCAGACGGGAGAGCAGTACTTC.

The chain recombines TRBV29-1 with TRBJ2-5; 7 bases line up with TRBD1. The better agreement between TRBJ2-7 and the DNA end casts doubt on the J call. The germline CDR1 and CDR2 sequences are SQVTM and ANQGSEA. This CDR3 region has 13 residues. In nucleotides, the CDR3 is TGCAGCGTACAATGGACAGGACCCTACGAGCAGTACTTC. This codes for CSVQWTGPYEQYF.

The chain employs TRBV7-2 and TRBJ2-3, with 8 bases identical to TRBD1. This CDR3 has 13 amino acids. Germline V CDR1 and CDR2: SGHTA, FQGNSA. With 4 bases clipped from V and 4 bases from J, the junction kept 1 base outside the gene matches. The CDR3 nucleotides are TGTGCCAGCAGCTCACAGGGGGCAGATACGCAGTATTTT. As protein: CASSSQGADTQYF. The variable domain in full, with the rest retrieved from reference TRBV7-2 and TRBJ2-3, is GAGVSQSPSNKVTEKGKDVELRCDPISGHTALYWYRQSLGQGLEFLIYFQGNSAPDKSGLPSDRFSAERTGGSVSTLTIQRTQQEDSAVYLCASSSQGADTQYFGPGTRLTVL.

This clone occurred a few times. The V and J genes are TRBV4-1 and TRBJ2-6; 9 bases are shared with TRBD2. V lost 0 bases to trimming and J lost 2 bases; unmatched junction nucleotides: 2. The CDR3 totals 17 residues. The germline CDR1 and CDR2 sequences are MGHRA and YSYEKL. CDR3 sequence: CASSQEAGGAGANVLTF. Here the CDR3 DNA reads TGCGCCAGCAGCCAAGAGGCGGGAGGGGCTGGGGCCAACGTCCTGACTTTC.

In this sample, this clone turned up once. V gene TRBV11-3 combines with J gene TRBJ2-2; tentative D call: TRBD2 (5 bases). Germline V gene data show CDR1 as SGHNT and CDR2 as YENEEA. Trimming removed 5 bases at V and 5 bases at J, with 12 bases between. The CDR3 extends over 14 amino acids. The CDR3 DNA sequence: TGTGCCAGCAGCCGAGGGAGAAGTACCGGGGAGCTGTTTTTT. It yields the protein CASSRGRSTGELFF.

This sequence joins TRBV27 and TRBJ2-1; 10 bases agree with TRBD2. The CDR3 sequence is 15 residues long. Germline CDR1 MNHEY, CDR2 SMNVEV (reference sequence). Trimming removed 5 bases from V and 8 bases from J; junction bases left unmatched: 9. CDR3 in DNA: TGTGCCAGCAGTCCAGAGACTAGCGGGTACGATGAGCAGTTCTTC. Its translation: CASSPETSGYDEQFF.

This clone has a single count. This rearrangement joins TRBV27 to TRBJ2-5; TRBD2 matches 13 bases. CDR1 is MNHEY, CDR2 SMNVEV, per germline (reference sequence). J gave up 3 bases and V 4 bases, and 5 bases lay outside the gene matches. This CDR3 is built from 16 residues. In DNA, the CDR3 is TGTGCCAGCAGTTCTTGGACTAGCGGGGGTAAAGAGACCCAGTACTTC. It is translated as CASSSWTSGGKETQYF.

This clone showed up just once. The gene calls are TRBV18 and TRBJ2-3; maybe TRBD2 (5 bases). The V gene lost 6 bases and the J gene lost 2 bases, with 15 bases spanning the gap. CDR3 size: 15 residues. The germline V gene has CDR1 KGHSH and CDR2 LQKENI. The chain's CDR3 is CASSRPTDYTDTQYF. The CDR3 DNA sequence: TGTGCCAGCTCCCGGCCTACTGACTACACAGATACGCAGTATTTT. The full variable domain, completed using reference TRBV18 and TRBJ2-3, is NAGVMQNPRHLVRRRGQEARLRCSPMKGHSHVYWYRQLPEEGLKFMVYLQKENIIDESGMPKERFSAEFPKEGPSILRIQQVVRGDSAAYFCASSRPTDYTDTQYFGPGTRLTVL.

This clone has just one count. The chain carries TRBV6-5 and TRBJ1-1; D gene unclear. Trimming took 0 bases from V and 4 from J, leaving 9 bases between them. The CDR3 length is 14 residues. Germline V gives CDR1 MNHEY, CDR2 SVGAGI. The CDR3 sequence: CASSYSIQSTEAFF. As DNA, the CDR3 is TGTGCCAGCAGTTACTCGATACAGAGCACTGAAGCTTTCTTT.

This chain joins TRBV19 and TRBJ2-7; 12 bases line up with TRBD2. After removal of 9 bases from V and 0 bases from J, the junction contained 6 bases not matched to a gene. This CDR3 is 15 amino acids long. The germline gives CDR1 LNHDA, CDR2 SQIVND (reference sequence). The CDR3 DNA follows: TGTGCCAGCCGGACTAGCGGGGACAGCTCCTACGAGCAGTACTTC. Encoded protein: CASRTSGDSSYEQYF.

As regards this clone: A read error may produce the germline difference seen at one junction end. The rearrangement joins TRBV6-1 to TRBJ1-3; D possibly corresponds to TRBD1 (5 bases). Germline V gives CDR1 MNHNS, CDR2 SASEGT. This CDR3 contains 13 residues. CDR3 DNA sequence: TGTGCCAGCAGTACTGGGGACTCCTCTCGCCCGCTTTTT. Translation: CASSTGDSSRPLF.

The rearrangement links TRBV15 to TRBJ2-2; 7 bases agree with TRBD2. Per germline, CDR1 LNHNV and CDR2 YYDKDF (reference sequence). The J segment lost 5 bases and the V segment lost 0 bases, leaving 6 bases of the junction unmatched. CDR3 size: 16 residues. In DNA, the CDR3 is TGTGCCACCAGCAGAGATCCGCGGGAGAGGACCGGGGAGCTGTTTTTT. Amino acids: CATSRDPRERTGELFF.

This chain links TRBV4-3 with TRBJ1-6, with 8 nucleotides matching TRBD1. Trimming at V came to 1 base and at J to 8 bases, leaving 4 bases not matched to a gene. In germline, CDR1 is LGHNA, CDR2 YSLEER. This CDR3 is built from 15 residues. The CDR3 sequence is CASSQVIQGDSPLHF. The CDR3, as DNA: TGCGCCAGCAGCCAAGTAATACAGGGGGATTCACCCCTCCACTTT.

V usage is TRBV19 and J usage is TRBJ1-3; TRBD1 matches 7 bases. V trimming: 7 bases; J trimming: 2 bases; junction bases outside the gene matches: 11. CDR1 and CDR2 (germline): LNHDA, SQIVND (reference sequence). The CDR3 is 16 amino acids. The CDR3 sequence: CASKKGARTTGNTIYF. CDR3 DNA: TGTGCCAGTAAGAAGGGGGCTAGGACCACTGGAAACACCATATATTTT.

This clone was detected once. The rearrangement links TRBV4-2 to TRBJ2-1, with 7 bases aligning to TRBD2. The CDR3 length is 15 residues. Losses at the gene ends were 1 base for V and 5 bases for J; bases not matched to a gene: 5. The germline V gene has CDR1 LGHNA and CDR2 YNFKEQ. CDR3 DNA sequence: TGTGCCAGCAGCCAAGCGGCGGGAGAGGACAATGAGCAGTTCTTC. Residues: CASSQAAGEDNEQFF.

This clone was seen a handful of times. CDR3 DNA: TGCGCCAGCAGCCGAGGAACTAGCGGGACCCTAAGCACAGATACGCAGTATTTT. Translation: CASSRGTSGTLSTDTQYF. The chain is built from TRBV4-3 and TRBJ2-3, with TRBD2 matching over 10 bases. V was pared by 4 bases and J by 0 bases, with 10 bases of the junction left unmatched. CDR1 and CDR2 (germline): LGHNA, YSLEER. CDR3 length: 18 residues.

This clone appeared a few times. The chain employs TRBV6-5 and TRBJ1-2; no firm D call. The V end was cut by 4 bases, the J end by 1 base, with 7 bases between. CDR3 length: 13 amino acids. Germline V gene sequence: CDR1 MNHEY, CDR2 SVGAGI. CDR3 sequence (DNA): TGTGCCAGCAGTTCCGGCCTTAACTATGGCTACACCTTC. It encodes CASSSGLNYGYTF.

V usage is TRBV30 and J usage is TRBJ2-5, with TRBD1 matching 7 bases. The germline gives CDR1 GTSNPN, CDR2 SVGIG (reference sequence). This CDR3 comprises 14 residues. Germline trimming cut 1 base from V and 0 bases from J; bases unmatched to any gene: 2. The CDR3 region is CAWSADRYQETQYF. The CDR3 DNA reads TGTGCCTGGAGTGCGGACAGGTACCAAGAGACCCAGTACTTC.

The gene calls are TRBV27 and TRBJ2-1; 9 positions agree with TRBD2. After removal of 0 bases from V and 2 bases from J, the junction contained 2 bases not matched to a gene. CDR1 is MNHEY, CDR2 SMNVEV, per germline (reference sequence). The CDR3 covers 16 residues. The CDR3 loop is CASSLSSGSTYNEQFF. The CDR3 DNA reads TGTGCCAGCAGTTTATCTAGCGGGAGCACCTACAATGAGCAGTTCTTC.

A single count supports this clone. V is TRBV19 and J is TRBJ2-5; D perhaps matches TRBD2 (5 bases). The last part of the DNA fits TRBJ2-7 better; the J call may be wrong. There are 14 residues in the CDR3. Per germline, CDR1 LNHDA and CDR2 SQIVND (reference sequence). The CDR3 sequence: CASSIGTRSYEQYF. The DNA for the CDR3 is TGTGCCAGTAGTATAGGAACTAGATCCTACGAGCAGTACTTC.

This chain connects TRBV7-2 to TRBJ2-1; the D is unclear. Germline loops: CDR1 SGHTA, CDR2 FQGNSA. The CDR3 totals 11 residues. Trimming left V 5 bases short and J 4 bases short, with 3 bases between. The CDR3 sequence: CASSPYNEQFF. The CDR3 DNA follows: TGTGCCAGCAGCCCTTACAATGAGCAGTTCTTC. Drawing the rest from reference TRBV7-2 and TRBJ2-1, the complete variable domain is GAGVSQSPSNKVTEKGKDVELRCDPISGHTALYWYRQSLGQGLEFLIYFQGNSAPDKSGLPSDRFSAERTGGSVSTLTIQRTQQEDSAVYLCASSPYNEQFFGPGTRLTVL.

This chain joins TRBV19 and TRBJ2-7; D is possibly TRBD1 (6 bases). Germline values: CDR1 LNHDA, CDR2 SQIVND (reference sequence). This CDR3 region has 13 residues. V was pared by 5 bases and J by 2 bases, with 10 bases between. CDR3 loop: CASSPGTTYEQYF. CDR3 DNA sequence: TGTGCCAGTAGTCCCGGGACAACCTACGAGCAGTACTTC.

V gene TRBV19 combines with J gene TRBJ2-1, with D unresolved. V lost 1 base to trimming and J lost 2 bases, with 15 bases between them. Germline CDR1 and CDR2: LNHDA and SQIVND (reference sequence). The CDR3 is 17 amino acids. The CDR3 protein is CASSIGTMSRAYNEQFF. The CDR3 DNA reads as TGTGCCAGTAGTATAGGCACTATGTCTCGCGCCTACAATGAGCAGTTCTTC.

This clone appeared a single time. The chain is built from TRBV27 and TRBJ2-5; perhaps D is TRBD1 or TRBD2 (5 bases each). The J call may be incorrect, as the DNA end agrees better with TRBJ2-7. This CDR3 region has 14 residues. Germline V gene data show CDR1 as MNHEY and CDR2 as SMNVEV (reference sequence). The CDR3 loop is CASSLVVGVYEQYF. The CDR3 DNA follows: TGTGCCAGCAGTTTAGTCGTGGGGGTGTACGAGCAGTACTTC.

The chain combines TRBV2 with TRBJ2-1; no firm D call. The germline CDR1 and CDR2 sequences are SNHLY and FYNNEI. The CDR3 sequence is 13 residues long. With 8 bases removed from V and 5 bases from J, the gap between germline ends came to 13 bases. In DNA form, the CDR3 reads TGTGCCAGCTCCACGGAAACCGACAATGAGCAGTTCTTC. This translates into CASSTETDNEQFF.

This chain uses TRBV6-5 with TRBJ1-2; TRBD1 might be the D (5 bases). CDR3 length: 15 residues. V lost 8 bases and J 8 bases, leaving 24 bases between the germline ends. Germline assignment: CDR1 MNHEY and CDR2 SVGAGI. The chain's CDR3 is CASGFGQGAPRGYTF. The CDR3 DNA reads TGTGCCAGCGGCTTTGGGCAGGGCGCACCTCGGGGCTACACCTTC.